The rows below give T cell receptor beta chains drawn from one sample of a study of cytomegalovirus exposure and HLA in healthy donors. Assay used: immunoSEQ multiplex PCR; TCRdb lists only in-frame clones, some missing. The table shows about 150,000 clones, with around three quarters occurring only once. The sample comprised PBMCs. These receptors all stem from a male donor in good health and CMV-seronegative. The CDR3 runs from the conserved cysteine through the conserved F or W. Each record gives: D gene, V gene, J gene, CDR3 protein. D genes are given only for firm matches.

d_call: TRBD1
v_call: TRBV10-3
j_call: TRBJ2-3
cdr3_aa: CATRGTGTDTQYF

d_call: .
v_call: TRBV6-4
j_call: TRBJ1-1
cdr3_aa: CASSDLPGYQAFF

d_call: .
v_call: TRBV5-1
j_call: TRBJ2-5
cdr3_aa: CASSLVAGTRQETQYF

d_call: .
v_call: TRBV2
j_call: TRBJ2-7
cdr3_aa: CARSTGETYEQYF

d_call: .
v_call: TRBV6-6
j_call: TRBJ1-6
cdr3_aa: CASSREDSPLHF

d_call: TRBD1
v_call: TRBV5-1
j_call: TRBJ1-3
cdr3_aa: CASSSGDRSFLGNTIYF

d_call: .
v_call: TRBV28
j_call: TRBJ1-1
cdr3_aa: CASSAGASNTEAFF

d_call: TRBD2
v_call: TRBV28
j_call: TRBJ2-7
cdr3_aa: CASSGEGGRGVYEQYF

d_call: .
v_call: TRBV5-6
j_call: TRBJ1-5
cdr3_aa: CASSLRQGYQPQHF

d_call: TRBD1
v_call: TRBV5-4
j_call: TRBJ2-1
cdr3_aa: CASSSGGTGNNEQFF

d_call: TRBD2
v_call: TRBV11-2
j_call: TRBJ2-3
cdr3_aa: CASSLSGGSGGASTDTQYF

d_call: .
v_call: TRBV11-1
j_call: TRBJ1-2
cdr3_aa: CASSPGQTYGYTF

d_call: TRBD1
v_call: TRBV6-5
j_call: TRBJ1-1
cdr3_aa: CASSNQGANTEAFF

d_call: .
v_call: TRBV29-1
j_call: TRBJ2-2
cdr3_aa: CSVEDLGENTGELFF

d_call: TRBD1
v_call: TRBV9
j_call: TRBJ1-6
cdr3_aa: CASSPGQGGTLHF

d_call: .
v_call: TRBV27
j_call: TRBJ2-3
cdr3_aa: CASQLTGVTDTQYF

d_call: .
v_call: TRBV6-4
j_call: TRBJ1-1
cdr3_aa: CAGKAGEDTEAFF

d_call: .
v_call: TRBV27
j_call: TRBJ1-6
cdr3_aa: CASSTRASAYNSPLHF

d_call: .
v_call: TRBV2
j_call: TRBJ2-3
cdr3_aa: CASGGRDTQYF

d_call: TRBD2
v_call: TRBV19
j_call: TRBJ2-1
cdr3_aa: CASSTLAGGTHNEQFF

d_call: TRBD2
v_call: TRBV5-1
j_call: TRBJ2-2
cdr3_aa: CASARGDGINTGELFF

d_call: .
v_call: TRBV30
j_call: TRBJ1-2
cdr3_aa: CAWSASLGGYTF

d_call: .
v_call: TRBV6-5
j_call: TRBJ2-1
cdr3_aa: CATAPPGSNEQFF

d_call: .
v_call: TRBV5-1
j_call: TRBJ2-2
cdr3_aa: CASSLGGNTGELFF

d_call: TRBD2
v_call: TRBV6-4
j_call: TRBJ2-3
cdr3_aa: CASSLSGGAADTQYF

d_call: .
v_call: TRBV7-9
j_call: TRBJ2-7
cdr3_aa: CASSLDREFHYEQYF